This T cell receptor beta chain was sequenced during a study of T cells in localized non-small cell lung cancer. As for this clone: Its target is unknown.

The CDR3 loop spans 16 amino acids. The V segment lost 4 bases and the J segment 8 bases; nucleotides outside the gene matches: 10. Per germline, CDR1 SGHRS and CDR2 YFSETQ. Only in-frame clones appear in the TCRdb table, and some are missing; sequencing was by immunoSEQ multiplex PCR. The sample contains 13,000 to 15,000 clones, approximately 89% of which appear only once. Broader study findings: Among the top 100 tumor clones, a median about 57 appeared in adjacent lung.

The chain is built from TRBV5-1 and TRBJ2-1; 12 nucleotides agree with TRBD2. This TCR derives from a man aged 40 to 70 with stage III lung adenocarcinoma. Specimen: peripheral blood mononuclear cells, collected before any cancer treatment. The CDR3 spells CASSPGLAGYGDEQFF. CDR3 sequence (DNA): TGCGCCAGCAGCCCGGGACTAGCGGGCTATGGGGATGAGCAGTTCTTC.